One sample yielded the 24 T cell receptor beta chains listed below, sequenced in a study of T-cell reconstitution after alpha-beta-depleted transplantation in children. The TCRbeta library incorporated unique molecular identifiers. TCRdb used MiXCR to reprocess the PCR reads, holding one entry per CDR3 protein. The table records a few hundred thousand distinct CDR3 sequences, about a quarter of them present only once. The sample here was PBMCs, taken before TCRalphabeta/CD19-depleted stem cell transplant. Source of these receptors: a boy under two years old with Wiskott-Aldrich syndrome, due to receive a stem cell transplant.

The J gene is TRBJ2-1, the V gene TRBV7-8, with TRBD2 identical over 16 bases. CDR3 size: 19 residues. The J segment lost 0 bases and the V segment lost 5 bases, leaving 7 bases of the junction unmatched. CDR1 and CDR2 from the germline V gene are SGHVS and FQNEAQ. CDR3 sequence (DNA): TGTGCCAGCAGCGAATGGGGACTAGCGGGAGGGAGCTCCTACAATGAGCAGTTCTTC. This sequence encodes CASSEWGLAGGSSYNEQFF.

This clonotype was found a few times. The chain employs TRBV5-1 and TRBJ2-3, with a weak D call TRBD1 (5 bases). CDR3 length equals 17 residues. CDR1 is SGHRS, CDR2 YFSETQ, per germline. V was clipped by 2 bases and J by 5 bases, with 21 bases between them. The CDR3 nucleotides read TGCGCCAGCAGCTTATCTCGGACGACAGTATTGGTAGATACGCAGTATTTT. Encoded protein: CASSLSRTTVLVDTQYF.

The V call is TRBV6-5, the J call TRBJ2-2; TRBD1 agrees at 9 bases. Germline CDR1 MNHEY, CDR2 SVGAGI. The CDR3 covers 16 residues. With V trimmed by 4 bases and J by 5 bases, 8 bases remained unmatched. The CDR3 is CASSSLNRGLTGELFF. The DNA for the CDR3 is TGTGCCAGCAGTTCCCTTAACAGGGGGCTTACCGGGGAGCTGTTTTTT.

The chain couples TRBV20-1 to TRBJ2-2, with TRBD2 matching over 11 bases. From germline, CDR1 is DFQATT and CDR2 SNEGSKA (reference sequence). The CDR3 is made up of 16 amino acids. The J segment lost 7 bases and the V segment lost 6 bases, leaving 13 bases of the junction unmatched. CDR3 nucleotide sequence: TGCAGTGCCTCGATGATTAGCGGGAGGGCCGTCGGGGAGCTGTTTTTT. It is translated as CSASMISGRAVGELFF.

This clonotype turned up a few times. This chain uses TRBV20-1 with TRBJ2-5; 10 bases map to TRBD2. CDR3 length equals 14 residues. J lost 5 bases, V lost 5 bases, and 8 bases had no gene match. The germline V gene encodes CDR1 DFQATT and CDR2 SNEGSKA (reference sequence). In DNA form, the CDR3 reads TGCAGTGCTTCAGCGGGAGGGTCGGGGGAGACCCAGTACTTC. This sequence encodes CSASAGGSGETQYF.

This clonotype turned up a few times. The rearrangement joins TRBV29-1 to TRBJ2-5, with 8 bases lining up with TRBD1. The CDR3 covers 15 residues. The germline V gene encodes CDR1 SQVTM and CDR2 ANQGSEA. V gave up 6 bases and J gave up 5 bases; unmatched junction bases: 14. The CDR3: CSVGRTGLGGETQYF. The CDR3 region has the DNA TGCAGCGTAGGACGGACAGGGCTTGGTGGGGAGACCCAGTACTTC.

This clonotype was seen only a few times. The chain combines TRBV6-2 or TRBV6-3 with TRBJ2-5; D call uncertain. Looked up from germline, CDR1 is MNHEY and CDR2 is SVGEGT. This CDR3 region has 15 residues. V shed 6 bases and J shed 1 base, with 15 bases lying between them. This CDR3 reads CASSEGRTFQETQYF. In DNA, the CDR3 is TGTGCCAGCAGCGAAGGTCGAACCTTCCAAGAGACCCAGTACTTC.

This clonotype has only a few counts. The chain employs TRBV5-1 and TRBJ2-7; 13 bases are shared with TRBD2. The CDR3 sequence is 16 residues long. J lost 5 bases, V lost 4 bases, and 9 bases had no gene match. CDR1 is SGHRS and CDR2 is YFSETQ in the germline V gene. The CDR3 DNA reads as TGCGCCAGCAGCCGTCTGGGACTAGCGGGAAGTAACGAGCAGTACTTC. Its protein product is CASSRLGLAGSNEQYF.

The V call is TRBV7-2, the J call TRBJ2-5, with unresolved D. Per germline, CDR1 SGHTA and CDR2 FQGNSA. Trimming shortened V by 1 base and J by 6 bases, and 3 bases separated the two germline ends. This CDR3 is built from 11 residues. For the CDR3, the DNA is TGTGCCAGCAGCTTAGGGAAGACCCAGTACTTC. Protein product: CASSLGKTQYF.

The rearrangement uses TRBV5-1 and TRBJ2-1; TRBD2 matches at 8 bases. Germline V gene sequence: CDR1 SGHRS, CDR2 YFSETQ. The CDR3 length is 16 residues. Losses at the gene ends were 0 bases for V and 0 bases for J; bases not matched to a gene: 2. The CDR3 DNA sequence: TGCGCCAGCAGCTTGGTTAGCGGGAACTCCTACAATGAGCAGTTCTTC. Residues: CASSLVSGNSYNEQFF.

The rearrangement uses TRBV11-2 and TRBJ2-1; 8 positions match TRBD1. J gave up 2 bases and V 5 bases, and 8 bases lay outside the gene matches. CDR1 is SGHAT and CDR2 is FQNNGV in the germline V gene. This CDR3 has 16 amino acids. CDR3 DNA: TGTGCCAGCAGCCGCACCGGGACAGGAGCCTACAATGAGCAGTTCTTC. Its protein is CASSRTGTGAYNEQFF.

The rearrangement links TRBV7-9 to TRBJ2-1, with TRBD2 matching over 11 bases. The V gene end was trimmed by 4 bases and the J gene end by 2 bases; junction bases not matched to a gene: 7. This CDR3 spans 17 amino acids. Germline lookup yields CDR1 SEHNR and CDR2 FQNEAQ (reference sequence). This CDR3 is CASSWRLAGLPYNEQFF. The CDR3 DNA reads as TGTGCCAGCAGCTGGAGACTAGCGGGGTTACCCTACAATGAGCAGTTCTTC.

The V gene is TRBV10-3, the J gene TRBJ1-1; D gene uncertain. The V and J ends lost 6 bases and 3 bases respectively, with 8 bases between them. In germline, CDR1 is ENHRY, CDR2 SYGVKD. The length of the CDR3 is 12 residues. CDR3 amino acids: CAIRQHYTEAFF. Written as DNA, the CDR3 is TGTGCCATCAGACAGCATTACACTGAAGCTTTCTTT.

The CDR3 bases are TGTGCCAGCAGCCAGACGGGACTAGCGGGCCGCTCCTACGAGCAGTACTTC. Its translation is CASSQTGLAGRSYEQYF. V usage is TRBV11-2 and J usage is TRBJ2-7, with 12 bases matching TRBD2. The V gene end was trimmed by 5 bases and the J gene end by 0 bases; junction bases not matched to a gene: 8. There are 17 residues in the CDR3. Germline CDR1 reads SGHAT; CDR2 reads FQNNGV. Full variable domain (rest looked up from reference TRBV11-2 and TRBJ2-7): EAGVAQSPRYKIIEKRQSVAFWCNPISGHATLYWYQQILGQGPKLLIQFQNNGVVDDSQLPKDRFSAERLKGVDSTLKIQPAKLEDSAVYLCASSQTGLAGRSYEQYFGPGTRLTVT.

The J gene is TRBJ2-3, the V gene TRBV5-1, with 10 bases lining up with TRBD1. J gave up 4 bases and V 4 bases, and 3 bases lay outside the gene matches. The CDR3 runs to 14 residues. In germline, CDR1 is SGHRS, CDR2 YFSETQ. The DNA for the CDR3 is TGCGCCAGCAGCACCGGGACAGGGGCAGATACGCAGTATTTT. This gives the protein CASSTGTGADTQYF.

This clonotype was detected a few times. The chain recombines TRBV5-1 with TRBJ2-7; 9 nucleotides agree with TRBD1. Germline CDR1 is SGHRS and CDR2 is YFSETQ. V shed 1 base, J shed 2 bases, and the junction held 13 bases outside the gene matches. The CDR3 loop spans 18 amino acids. CDR3 bases: TGCGCCAGCAGCTTGCCAACCCTGGGACAGGGAACCCCCTACGAGCAGTACTTC. Its translation is CASSLPTLGQGTPYEQYF.

The rearrangement joins TRBV27 to TRBJ2-7; TRBD1 matches at 7 bases. Germline CDR1 and CDR2: MNHEY and SMNVEV (reference sequence). CDR3 length: 13 amino acids. After removal of 3 bases from V and 5 bases from J, the junction contained 4 bases not matched to a gene. The CDR3 DNA reads as TGTGCCAGCAGTTTGGAACAGGGGCACGAGCAGTACTTC. Translated, it gives CASSLEQGHEQYF.

This clonotype was detected many times. The V gene is TRBV5-1, the J gene TRBJ2-1, with 7 bases that match TRBD1. Germline-derived CDR1 and CDR2 are SGHRS and YFSETQ. The V and J ends lost 7 bases and 1 base, in that order; junction bases with no gene match: 5. The CDR3 spans 14 residues. CDR3 residues: CASRGGLSYNEQFF. The CDR3 DNA follows: TGCGCCAGCCGAGGGGGCCTGTCCTACAATGAGCAGTTCTTC.

The rearrangement links TRBV6-2 or TRBV6-3 to TRBJ2-7; D call uncertain. V dropped 4 bases and J dropped 6 bases, with 10 bases sitting between them. The CDR3 length is 12 residues. CDR1 and CDR2 from the germline V gene are MNHEY and SVGEGT. The CDR3 loop reads CASSLTQLEQYF. The CDR3 DNA reads TGTGCCAGCAGTTTGACCCAGCTCGAGCAGTACTTC.

The chain has TRBV29-1 and TRBJ2-2; D perhaps matches TRBD2 (6 bases). From germline, CDR1 is SQVTM and CDR2 ANQGSEA. With 7 bases removed from V and 1 base from J, the gap between germline ends came to 13 bases. The CDR3 is made up of 14 amino acids. CDR3: CSGLAGRNTGELFF. CDR3 DNA: TGCAGCGGATTAGCCGGGAGGAACACCGGGGAGCTGTTTTTT.

V and J are TRBV5-6 and TRBJ2-1, with no clear D. Germline CDR1 is SGHDT and CDR2 is YYEEEE. Trimming stripped 4 bases from V and 3 bases from J, with 11 bases between. The CDR3 totals 14 residues. CDR3 DNA: TGTGCCAGCAGCCCAAGGCTCCTCTACAATGAGCAGTTCTTC. Its translation: CASSPRLLYNEQFF. The full variable domain, its missing parts supplied by reference TRBV5-6 and TRBJ2-1, is DAGVTQSPTHLIKTRGQQVTLRCSPKSGHDTVSWYQQALGQGPQFIFQYYEEEERQRGNFPDRFSGHQFPNYSSELNVNALLLGDSALYLCASSPRLLYNEQFFGPGTRLTVL.

This sequence joins TRBV7-9 and TRBJ1-1, with D possibly being TRBD1 (5 bases). This CDR3 contains 14 residues. Germline CDR1 and CDR2: SEHNR and FQNEAQ (reference sequence). V dropped 6 bases and J dropped 1 base, with 12 bases sitting between them. In DNA form, the CDR3 reads TGTGCCAGCAGTTCGGGACGTAGGAACACTGAAGCTTTCTTT. Residues: CASSSGRRNTEAFF.

This clonotype was observed a handful of times. This chain uses TRBV9 with TRBJ2-5; the D is unclear. V gave up 0 bases and J gave up 5 bases, with 8 bases separating them. This CDR3 has 13 amino acids. CDR1 is SGDLS and CDR2 is YYNGEE in the germline V gene. The CDR3 reads CASSVDWLETQYF. The CDR3 bases are TGTGCCAGCAGCGTAGACTGGCTGGAGACCCAGTACTTC.

This clonotype was detected only a few times. The chain links TRBV4-1 to TRBJ2-2, with 13 nucleotides matching TRBD2. The CDR3 totals 18 residues. V lost 0 bases, J lost 0 bases, and 1 base stayed unmatched. Germline CDR1 MGHRA, CDR2 YSYEKL. CDR3 nucleotides: TGCGCCAGCAGCCAAGAAGGGACTAGCGGGGCGAACACCGGGGAGCTGTTTTTT. Amino acid sequence: CASSQEGTSGANTGELFF.